The rows below give T cell receptor beta chains drawn from one sample of a study of CD8 T cells in Susac syndrome. TCRdb itself ran the immunoSEQ multiplex PCR reads through MiXCR, one entry per CDR3 protein. Found here are under 95,000 distinct CDR3 sequences, roughly 94% of them singletons; the top ten hold around 0.33%. The sample was CD4+ T cells from PBMCs. The receptors shown here come from a human donor with Susac syndrome. The CDR3 runs from the conserved cysteine through the conserved F or W. Fields, in order: J gene, clone size, V gene, CDR3 protein. A row's size may be missing; if present it is once, few, many or a size class.

J: TRBJ2-7
size: NA
V: TRBV7-7
CDR3: CASSLTTGASYEQYF

J: TRBJ1-1
size: NA
V: TRBV30
CDR3: CAWSSEFRGVGTEAFF

J: TRBJ2-3
size: NA
V: TRBV7-2
CDR3: CASSFGSTTDTQYF

J: TRBJ2-3
size: NA
V: TRBV5-1
CDR3: CASSLEGQVPDTQYF

J: TRBJ2-7
size: NA
V: TRBV4-3
CDR3: CASSRDLLIYEQYF

J: TRBJ2-2
size: NA
V: TRBV5-4
CDR3: CASSSLRQGNTGELFF

J: TRBJ1-6
size: once
V: TRBV19
CDR3: CASSQPASRVSPLHF

J: TRBJ2-7
size: NA
V: TRBV7-9
CDR3: CASSGGGEQYF

J: TRBJ2-6
size: few
V: TRBV6-5
CDR3: CASSYSGANVLTF

J: TRBJ2-2
size: NA
V: TRBV12-3/TRBV12-4
CDR3: CASSATGAGELFF

J: TRBJ2-2
size: NA
V: TRBV5-1
CDR3: CASRLDRGSGELFF

J: TRBJ2-3
size: NA
V: TRBV10-1
CDR3: CASSPGLGSTDTQYF

J: TRBJ2-5
size: NA
V: TRBV19
CDR3: CASSNGETQYF

J: TRBJ2-2
size: once
V: TRBV5-1
CDR3: CASSLATGQGGELFF

J: TRBJ1-6
size: NA
V: TRBV11-3
CDR3: CASSLSLNSPLHF

J: TRBJ2-7
size: NA
V: TRBV18
CDR3: CASSPLEGRGIEYF

J: TRBJ2-1
size: NA
V: TRBV29-1
CDR3: CSVDLAYNEQFF

J: TRBJ1-5
size: NA
V: TRBV21-1
CDR3: CASSGTRGGTVAYSNQPQHF

J: TRBJ2-7
size: NA
V: TRBV20-1
CDR3: CSASPGTGDTYEQYF

J: TRBJ2-3
size: NA
V: TRBV30
CDR3: CAWTRGDTDTQYF

J: TRBJ1-5
size: NA
V: TRBV28
CDR3: CASSQGQSNQPQHF

J: TRBJ1-2
size: NA
V: TRBV28
CDR3: CASSSTGGYGYTF

J: TRBJ2-1
size: NA
V: TRBV7-2
CDR3: CASSPGLRSYNEQFF

J: TRBJ2-7
size: NA
V: TRBV28
CDR3: CASSLSGQGSYEQYF

J: TRBJ1-1
size: NA
V: TRBV30
CDR3: CAWSALTGGTEAFF

J: TRBJ2-2
size: NA
V: TRBV15
CDR3: CATSRGQVNTGELFF

J: TRBJ2-7
size: NA
V: TRBV20-1
CDR3: CSARDRLAGLSSYEQYF

J: TRBJ1-2
size: NA
V: TRBV29-1
CDR3: CSVSSSGGYGYTF

J: TRBJ2-1
size: NA
V: TRBV18
CDR3: CASSPGQGQGNEQFF

J: TRBJ1-2
size: NA
V: TRBV5-1
CDR3: CASSLGQVNYGYTF

J: TRBJ2-1
size: NA
V: TRBV5-1
CDR3: CASSLGGASDEQFF

J: TRBJ2-7
size: NA
V: TRBV21-1
CDR3: CASSEKGDRGLYEQYF

J: TRBJ1-1
size: NA
V: TRBV20-1
CDR3: CSATRTGNTEAFF

J: TRBJ1-1
size: NA
V: TRBV5-1
CDR3: CASSSGQSNTEAFF

J: TRBJ1-2
size: NA
V: TRBV12-3/TRBV12-4
CDR3: CASSKGTAGYGYTF

J: TRBJ1-5
size: NA
V: TRBV6-5
CDR3: CASRALHTGQPQHF

J: TRBJ2-3
size: NA
V: TRBV9
CDR3: CASSPQVSPTDTQYF

J: TRBJ2-5
size: NA
V: TRBV11-2
CDR3: CASSLAGMLETQYF

J: TRBJ2-5
size: NA
V: TRBV20-1
CDR3: CSARSYGTVSQETQYF

J: TRBJ1-5
size: NA
V: TRBV9
CDR3: CASSVGFNQPQHF

J: TRBJ2-5
size: NA
V: TRBV18
CDR3: CASSPDYLQETQYF

J: TRBJ2-1
size: NA
V: TRBV2
CDR3: CASSVTRIGDEQFF

J: TRBJ2-3
size: NA
V: TRBV12-3/TRBV12-4
CDR3: CASSRQLAGATDTQYF

J: TRBJ2-1
size: NA
V: TRBV7-2
CDR3: CASSSTGFVEQFF

J: TRBJ1-1
size: once
V: TRBV15
CDR3: CATSRPGRDTEAFF

J: TRBJ2-4
size: once
V: TRBV18
CDR3: CASSPFDGSKNIQYF